This TCR beta chain was documented in a study of blood T cells in healthy people across ages. This CDR3 spans 15 amino acids. CDR1 and CDR2 (germline): LGHNT, FRNRAP. V shed 6 bases and J 0 bases; nucleotides not matched to a gene: 8. The authors ran a second PCR of roughly 7 to 11 cycles using a sample-barcoded 5' primer and a J-beta primer mix. TCRdb re-called the 5' RACE reads with MiXCR, one entry per CDR3 protein. The sample carries roughly 1.4 million distinct CDR3 sequences, 55% to 75% recorded once. Per individual sample, total RNA of at least 5 micrograms was extracted. Sequenced material: blood. The source is a man aged 18 to 29 in good health. The chain carries TRBV12-5 and TRBJ2-7; 7 bases fit TRBD2. This chain's CDR3 is CASGNTSADSYEQYF. CDR3 DNA sequence: TGTGCTAGTGGGAATACTAGCGCGGACTCCTACGAGCAGTACTTC.